The 23 T cell receptor beta chains below all came from one sample that was sequenced in a study of blood T cell repertoires in COVID-19. Some clones are missing from TCRdb's copy, which holds only in-frame ones; the method was immunoSEQ multiplex PCR. The data hold about 48,000 clones, with approximately 85% observed a single time. Sequencing was done on a sample of peripheral blood. These receptors were collected from a middle-aged man with acute or convalescent COVID-19.

This chain uses TRBV5-1 with TRBJ2-3, with 12 bases aligning to TRBD2. The ends lost 4 bases at V and 3 bases at J; junction bases unmatched: 3. The V gene's germline CDR1 is SGHRS and CDR2 YFSETQ. This CDR3 contains 15 residues. The CDR3 bases are TGCGCCAGCAGCCTAGCGGGGGGGCTGACAGATACGCAGTATTTT. Amino acids: CASSLAGGLTDTQYF.

In this sample, this clone turned up once. The rearrangement joins TRBV12-5 to TRBJ1-2, with D perhaps TRBD1 (6 bases). Trimming took 6 bases from V and 7 from J, leaving 12 bases between them. The germline CDR1 and CDR2 sequences are LGHNT and FRNRAP. The length of the CDR3 is 12 residues. CDR3 residues: CASGQGFGGYTF. CDR3 sequence (DNA): TGTGCTAGTGGGCAGGGGTTCGGTGGCTACACCTTC.

The V gene is TRBV27, the J gene TRBJ2-1; D is ambiguous. The CDR3 totals 15 residues. CDR1 and CDR2 (germline): MNHEY, SMNVEV (reference sequence). Trimming shortened V by 7 bases and J by 3 bases, and 16 bases separated the two germline ends. Here the CDR3 reads CASIWPSLRYNEQFF. As DNA, the CDR3 is TGTGCCAGCATCTGGCCCTCCTTACGCTACAATGAGCAGTTCTTC.

The chain recombines TRBV6-5 with TRBJ1-1; TRBD1 matches at 7 bases. V shed 6 bases and J 6 bases; nucleotides not matched to a gene: 4. Germline-derived CDR1 and CDR2 are MNHEY and SVGAGI. This CDR3 comprises 12 residues. CDR3 sequence: CASRDRDAEAFF. The CDR3 region has the DNA TGTGCCAGCAGAGACAGGGACGCTGAAGCTTTCTTT.

The V and J genes are TRBV7-2 and TRBJ1-3; no clear D. Germline lookup yields CDR1 SGHTA and CDR2 FQGNSA. V lost 1 base to trimming and J lost 4 bases, with 8 bases between them. This CDR3 has 14 residues. This chain's CDR3 is CASSLGPGGNTIYF. In DNA form, the CDR3 reads TGTGCCAGCAGCTTAGGACCGGGAGGAAACACCATATATTTT.

The V call is TRBV28, the J call TRBJ1-5; 9 bases fit TRBD1. The CDR3 runs 13 residues. The J segment lost 9 bases and the V segment lost 3 bases, leaving 3 bases of the junction unmatched. Germline lookup yields CDR1 MDHEN and CDR2 SYDVKM. CDR3 region: CASSFTGGSPQHF. CDR3 coding DNA: TGTGCCAGCAGTTTCACAGGGGGCTCGCCCCAGCATTTT.

The chain employs TRBV11-2 and TRBJ2-1; D is unclear. V lost 3 bases to trimming and J lost 2 bases, with 5 bases between them. Germline V gene data show CDR1 as SGHAT and CDR2 as FQNNGV. This CDR3 contains 13 residues. CDR3 residues: CASSLATYNEQFF. Written as DNA, the CDR3 is TGTGCCAGCAGCTTGGCAACCTACAATGAGCAGTTCTTC.

This chain uses TRBV6-6 with TRBJ2-2, with D unresolved. Germline CDR1 is MNHNY and CDR2 is SVGAGI (reference sequence). The CDR3 loop spans 13 amino acids. V lost 6 bases to trimming and J lost 4 bases, with 9 bases between them. The CDR3 here is CASRSHGTGELFF. The CDR3 DNA reads as TGTGCCAGCAGGTCACATGGCACCGGGGAGCTGTTTTTT.

The rearrangement joins TRBV18 to TRBJ1-1; D may be TRBD1 (5 bases). Germline V CDR1 and CDR2: KGHSH, LQKENI. Trimming took 6 bases from V and 1 from J, leaving 18 bases between them. The CDR3 covers 16 residues. As DNA, the CDR3 is TGTGCCAGCTCTCCCTTTTCGGGGGGAACGAACACTGAAGCTTTCTTT. As protein: CASSPFSGGTNTEAFF.

The V and J genes are TRBV5-1 and TRBJ2-3; a weak D match, TRBD1 (6 bases). This CDR3 comprises 16 residues. CDR1 SGHRS and CDR2 YFSETQ come from the germline V gene. V lost 5 bases to trimming and J lost 0 bases, with 16 bases between them. CDR3 sequence reads: CASRPWTALSTDTQYF. The CDR3 region has the DNA TGCGCCAGCAGACCTTGGACAGCCCTTAGCACAGATACGCAGTATTTT.

In its sample, this clone was seen once. The chain carries TRBV9 and TRBJ1-4; D gene unclear. There are 15 residues in the CDR3. Germline loops: CDR1 SGDLS, CDR2 YYNGEE. The ends were cut back, 4 bases at V and 5 bases at J, with 15 bases in the middle. The CDR3 DNA is TGTGCCAGCAGCCCCGAGCGGGGTTCGAATGAAAAACTGTTTTTT. Translated, it gives CASSPERGSNEKLFF.

The chain employs TRBV7-2 and TRBJ1-2; 10 nucleotides line up with TRBD1. The CDR3 is 15 amino acids. The V gene end was trimmed by 1 base and the J gene end by 8 bases; junction bases not matched to a gene: 7. Looked up from germline, CDR1 is SGHTA and CDR2 is FQGNSA. As DNA, the CDR3 is TGTGCCAGCAGCTTAGTGACAGGGGGCGCGGAAGGCTACACCTTC. Translated: CASSLVTGGAEGYTF.

The V and J genes are TRBV7-2 and TRBJ2-5; the D gene is possibly TRBD2 (6 bases). Trimming took 1 base from V and 1 from J, leaving 13 bases between them. Per germline, CDR1 SGHTA and CDR2 FQGNSA. The CDR3 sequence is 16 residues long. CDR3 sequence: CASSLDGGVAQETQYF. The CDR3 bases are TGTGCCAGCAGCTTAGACGGCGGGGTGGCCCAAGAGACCCAGTACTTC.

J is TRBJ1-3 and V is TRBV7-9, with unresolved D. From germline, CDR1 is SEHNR and CDR2 FQNEAQ (reference sequence). Trimming removed 1 base at V and 0 bases at J, with 7 bases between. The CDR3 contains 15 residues. The CDR3 reads CASSLGVLSGNTIYF. As DNA, the CDR3 is TGTGCCAGCAGCTTAGGTGTCCTCTCTGGAAACACCATATATTTT.

The genes are TRBV2 and TRBJ1-2; TRBD1 matches at 8 bases. Germline CDR1 reads SNHLY; CDR2 reads FYNNEI. The length of the CDR3 is 15 residues. V was pared by 6 bases and J by 2 bases, with 8 bases of the junction left unmatched. In nucleotides, the CDR3 is TGTGCCAGCAGCTCAGGGGGCGCCGGGAACTATGGCTACACCTTC. It codes for CASSSGGAGNYGYTF.

The J gene is TRBJ2-3, the V gene TRBV5-1, with TRBD2 matching 9 bases. V shed 0 bases, J shed 1 base, and the junction held 0 bases outside the gene matches. This CDR3 contains 15 residues. Germline lookup yields CDR1 SGHRS and CDR2 YFSETQ. The CDR3 nucleotides are TGCGCCAGCAGCTTGGGCGGGGGGGGCACAGATACGCAGTATTTT. Translating it yields CASSLGGGGTDTQYF.

The chain links TRBV5-1 to TRBJ1-4; TRBD1 agrees at 8 bases. The CDR3 spans 14 residues. The V segment lost 6 bases and the J segment 8 bases; nucleotides outside the gene matches: 9. Germline V gene lookup returns CDR1 SGHRS and CDR2 YFSETQ. The CDR3 here is CASTLDRVGEKLFF. The CDR3, as DNA: TGCGCCAGCACCCTGGACAGGGTCGGCGAAAAACTGTTTTTT.

A single count supports this clone. The chain couples TRBV15 to TRBJ2-5; possible D gene TRBD2, 5 bases. Germline V lookup: CDR1 LNHNV, CDR2 YYDKDF (reference sequence). With 9 bases removed from V and 0 bases from J, the gap between germline ends came to 11 bases. This CDR3 comprises 13 residues. CDR3 coding DNA: TGTGCCACGTCTAGAGGGTACCAAGAGACCCAGTACTTC. As protein: CATSRGYQETQYF.

This chain uses TRBV3-1 (or the pseudogene TRBV3-2) with TRBJ1-1; perhaps TRBD1 as D (5 bases). With 4 bases removed from V and 8 bases from J, the gap between germline ends came to 20 bases. CDR3 length equals 15 residues. Per the germline V gene, CDR1 is LGHDT and CDR2 is YNNKEL (reference sequence). CDR3 loop: CASSPSRDFGVEAFF. CDR3 nucleotides: TGTGCCAGCAGCCCTTCCCGGGACTTCGGGGTGGAAGCTTTCTTT.

Concerning this clone: The same CDR3 arises from other DNA sequences in this sample as well. The chain recombines TRBV27 with TRBJ2-6; D unclear. Deletions cut 6 bases from V and 1 base from J, with 4 bases between. The CDR3 is 13 amino acids. Germline V gene data show CDR1 as MNHEY and CDR2 as SMNVEV (reference sequence). The CDR3 protein is CASRASGANVLTF. As DNA, the CDR3 is TGTGCCAGCAGAGCTTCTGGGGCCAACGTCCTGACTTTC.

CDR3 coding DNA: TGTGCCAGCAGCCTTATATGGGGGGTTCGAGCTTTCTTT. Translation gives CASSLIWGVRAFF. The chain employs TRBV27 and TRBJ1-1; D perhaps matches TRBD1 (5 bases). In germline, CDR1 is MNHEY, CDR2 SMNVEV (reference sequence). The CDR3 sequence is 13 residues long. Trimming cost V 6 bases and J 10 bases, with 18 bases left between them.

V and J are TRBV5-4 and TRBJ1-1, with D maybe TRBD1 (5 bases). V lost 3 bases to trimming and J lost 1 base, with 13 bases between them. In germline, CDR1 is SGHNT, CDR2 YYREEE (reference sequence). This CDR3 is built from 15 residues. The CDR3, as DNA: TGTGCCAGCAGCTCAGGCGGAACAGGGAACACTGAAGCTTTCTTT. This gives the protein CASSSGGTGNTEAFF.

V gene TRBV9 combines with J gene TRBJ2-2; 10 positions agree with TRBD2. The germline gives CDR1 SGDLS, CDR2 YYNGEE. V dropped 4 bases and J dropped 4; count of bases not matched to a gene: 4. The CDR3 has 15 amino acids. CDR3 region: CASSFGLAATGELFF. CDR3 coding DNA: TGTGCCAGCAGCTTCGGACTAGCGGCCACCGGGGAGCTGTTTTTT.